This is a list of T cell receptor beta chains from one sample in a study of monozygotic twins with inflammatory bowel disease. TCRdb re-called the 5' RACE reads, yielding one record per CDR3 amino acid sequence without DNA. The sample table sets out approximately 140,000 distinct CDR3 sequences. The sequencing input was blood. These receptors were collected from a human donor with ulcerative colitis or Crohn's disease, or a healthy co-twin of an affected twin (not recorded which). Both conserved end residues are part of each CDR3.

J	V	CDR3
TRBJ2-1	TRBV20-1	CSAREGQGPYNEQFF
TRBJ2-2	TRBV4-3	CASSQTLSKGATGELFF
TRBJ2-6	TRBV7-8	CASSLRQALSGANVLTF
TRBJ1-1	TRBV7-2	CASSPRSGTEAFF
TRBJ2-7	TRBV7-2	CASSFASGGVFYEQYF
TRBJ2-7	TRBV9	CASSVLAGTGLYEQYF
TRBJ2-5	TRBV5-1	CASSSGATQETQYF
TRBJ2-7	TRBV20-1	CSASDKLVGEQYF
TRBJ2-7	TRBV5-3	CARSLDRGGHEQYF
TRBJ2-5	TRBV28	CASTPGIETQYF
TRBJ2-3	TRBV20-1	CSARDPKRGATPDTQYF
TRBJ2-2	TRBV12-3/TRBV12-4	CASSRTGIQNTGELFF
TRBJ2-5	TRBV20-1	CSAKGTSGIAQETQYF
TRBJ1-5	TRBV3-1	CASSQGGLGYQPQHF
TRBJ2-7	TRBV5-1	CASRFGGAGEQYF
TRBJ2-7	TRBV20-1	CSGGGTSGTYEQYF
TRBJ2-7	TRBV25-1	CASREDWAYEQYF
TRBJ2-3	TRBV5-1	CASSSGGRLRGGDTDTQYF
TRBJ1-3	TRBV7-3	CASSTGSGNTIYF
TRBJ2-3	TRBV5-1	CASSFGGGAWDTQYF
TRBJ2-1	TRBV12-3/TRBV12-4	CASSRQGSYVGEQFF
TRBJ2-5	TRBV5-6	CASSALDRETQYF
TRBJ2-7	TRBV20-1	CSAPSSGSARYEQYF
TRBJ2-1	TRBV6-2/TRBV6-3	CASSPRGGFKAYNEQFF
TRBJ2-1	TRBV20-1	CSAGRGTKILYNEQFF
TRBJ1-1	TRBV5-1	CASSLVPEWDTEAFF
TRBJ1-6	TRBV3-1	CASSQDIMGQINNSPLHF
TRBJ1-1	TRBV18	CASSPGGWNTEAFF
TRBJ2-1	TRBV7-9	CASSFWTDYNEQFF
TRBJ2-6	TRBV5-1	CASSLSVVSSGANVLTF
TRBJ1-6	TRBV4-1	CASSQGAGLSYNSPLHF
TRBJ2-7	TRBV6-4	CASSGTLPQRYEQYF
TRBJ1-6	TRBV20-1	CSAREALQKGGGSPLHF
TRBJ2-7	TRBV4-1	CASSPASGFPYEQYF
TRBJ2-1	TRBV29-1	CSVDGFTSYNEQFF
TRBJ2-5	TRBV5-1	CASSFTREETQYF
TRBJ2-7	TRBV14	CASSQVTGTGGLGEQYF